The 23 T cell receptor beta chains listed next were all sequenced from one sample in a study of yellow fever vaccine responses in identical twins. In TCRdb, the RT-PCR reads were re-called with MiXCR into one record per CDR3 protein. Of 2,500 to 3,000 distinct CDR3 sequences in the sample, just under 90% were seen once. Sequenced here: T cells from blood (PBMCs), unsorted or a sorted subset (not recorded which), sampled before or after yellow fever vaccination (not recorded which). Receptors were obtained from a female donor who received the yellow fever vaccine.

Turning to this clonotype: Mismatch with germline at one junction end may stem from a read error. This chain links TRBV10-3 with TRBJ1-2; D perhaps matches TRBD1 (6 bases). CDR1 and CDR2 from the germline V gene are ENHRY and SYGVKD. The CDR3 is made up of 13 amino acids. The CDR3 nucleotides read TGTGCCACCAGTGAGTCCGGGGGCGATGGCTACACCTTC. It is translated as CATSESGGDGYTF.

This chain joins TRBV29-1 and TRBJ2-2; D may match TRBD1 or TRBD2 (5 bases each). This CDR3 has 15 residues. V was pared by 1 base and J by 5 bases, with 14 bases between. Germline V lookup: CDR1 SQVTM, CDR2 ANQGSEA. This CDR3 is CSVEGERGWTGELFF. In DNA form, the CDR3 reads TGCAGCGTTGAAGGAGAGAGGGGATGGACCGGGGAGCTGTTTTTT.

The rearrangement uses TRBV29-1 and TRBJ2-3; either TRBD1 or TRBD2 may fit D (5 bases each). CDR1 and CDR2 from the germline V gene are SQVTM and ANQGSEA. Trimming left V 5 bases short and J 6 bases short, with 18 bases between. The CDR3 extends over 14 amino acids. Written as DNA, the CDR3 is TGCAGCGTTTCGCCGGGACGGGTTTCGGATACGCAGTATTTT. Its translation: CSVSPGRVSDTQYF.

J is TRBJ2-1 and V is TRBV3-1, with 12 bases fitting TRBD2. The germline V gene has CDR1 LGHDT and CDR2 YNNKEL (reference sequence). V lost 4 bases and J lost 4; bases outside the gene matches: 11. This CDR3 comprises 18 residues. The CDR3 bases are TGTGCCAGCAGCCCGATAGACGGACTAGCGGGGCCGTACAATGAGCAGTTCTTC. This codes for CASSPIDGLAGPYNEQFF.

This clonotype occurred once. An end of the junction differs from the germline gene, which may be a read error. V usage is TRBV11-3 and J usage is TRBJ2-2; TRBD1 might be the D (6 bases). The CDR3 runs to 13 residues. Per the germline V gene, CDR1 is SGHNT and CDR2 is YENEEA. The chain's CDR3 is CAGSLEGAGELFF. The CDR3 DNA is TGTGCCGGCAGCTTAGAGGGGGCCGGGGAGCTGTTTTTT.

The gene calls are TRBV24-1 and TRBJ1-1, with D maybe TRBD1 (5 bases). CDR1 is KGHDR and CDR2 is SFDVKD in the germline V gene. CDR3 length equals 13 residues. V was trimmed by 8 bases and J by 4 bases, leaving 13 bases between them. The CDR3 is CATKNGGGTEAFF. CDR3 DNA: TGTGCCACCAAGAACGGGGGTGGCACTGAAGCTTTCTTT.

The rearrangement uses TRBV2 and TRBJ1-2; D may be TRBD1 (5 bases). Per the germline V gene, CDR1 is SNHLY and CDR2 is FYNNEI. V was cut by 4 bases and J by 2 bases, with 11 bases left in between. There are 14 residues in the CDR3. The CDR3 loop reads CASSAQGVNYGYTF. The CDR3 DNA is TGTGCCAGCAGTGCGCAAGGGGTGAACTATGGCTACACCTTC.

This chain joins TRBV27 and TRBJ1-6; D not resolved. The CDR3 has 15 amino acids. Trimming removed 4 bases from V and 7 bases from J, with 14 bases in between. Germline loops: CDR1 MNHEY, CDR2 SMNVEV (reference sequence). The CDR3 region is CASSSRGLGNSPLHF. The CDR3 region has the DNA TGTGCCAGCAGTTCGCGGGGTTTGGGAAATTCACCCCTCCACTTT.

The J gene is TRBJ2-2, the V gene TRBV11-1; D is unclear. The ends were cut back, 5 bases at V and 11 bases at J, with 12 bases in the middle. In germline, CDR1 is SGHAT, CDR2 FQDESV (reference sequence). The CDR3 contains 12 residues. The CDR3 bases are TGTGCCAGCAGCCATAACTTCGGAGAGCTGTTTTTT. As protein: CASSHNFGELFF.

In its sample, this clonotype was seen a few times. This rearrangement joins TRBV23-1 to TRBJ1-3; D not resolved. Being an ORF, TRBV23-1 has a function that is uncertain. This CDR3 comprises 16 residues. Trimming left V 2 bases short and J 1 base short, with 12 bases between. CDR3 sequence: CASSQNVTFSGNTIYF. As DNA, the CDR3 is TGCGCCAGCAGTCAAAATGTAACCTTTTCTGGAAACACCATATATTTT.

V is TRBV18 and J is TRBJ1-1; D gene unclear. Germline V CDR1 and CDR2: KGHSH, LQKENI. The CDR3 length is 14 residues. The V end was cut by 1 base, the J end by 2 bases, with 8 bases between. Here the CDR3 reads CASSPRRGNTEAFF. The CDR3 nucleotides are TGTGCCAGCTCACCACGCCGGGGAAACACTGAAGCTTTCTTT. Filled out from reference TRBV18 and TRBJ1-1, the complete variable domain reads NAGVMQNPRHLVRRRGQEARLRCSPMKGHSHVYWYRQLPEEGLKFMVYLQKENIIDESGMPKERFSAEFPKEGPSILRIQQVVRGDSAAYFCASSPRRGNTEAFFGQGTRLTVV.

This clonotype appeared once. This chain connects TRBV6-1 to TRBJ2-3, with D possibly matching TRBD2 (6 bases). The CDR3 has 15 amino acids. V lost 6 bases to trimming and J lost 2 bases, with 15 bases between them. Germline CDR1 is MNHNS and CDR2 is SASEGT. The CDR3 DNA sequence: TGTGCCAGCAGCTCCGGGGGACCAAACACAGATACGCAGTATTTT. This codes for CASSSGGPNTDTQYF.

This clonotype was counted between two and nine times. The V and J genes are TRBV10-3 and TRBJ1-1; tentative D call: TRBD1 (6 bases). The CDR3 has 12 residues. The V and J ends lost 6 bases and 6 bases respectively, with 11 bases between them. Germline loops: CDR1 ENHRY, CDR2 SYGVKD. CDR3 loop: CAISTGRAEAFF. In DNA, the CDR3 is TGTGCCATCAGCACAGGGAGGGCTGAAGCTTTCTTT.

The chain recombines TRBV29-1 with TRBJ1-5; D is perhaps TRBD1 (6 bases). There are 14 residues in the CDR3. Between the trimmed V and J ends, which lost 5 bases and 4 bases, there was a span of 15 bases. Per the germline V gene, CDR1 is SQVTM and CDR2 is ANQGSEA. The CDR3 nucleotides are TGCAGCGTTAGCGGGGGCAGCGATAATCAGCCCCAGCATTTT. It codes for CSVSGGSDNQPQHF. The full variable domain, in which reference TRBV29-1 and TRBJ1-5 provide the parts outside the CDR3, is SAVISQKPSRDICQRGTSLTIQCQVDSQVTMMFWYRQQPGQSLTLIATANQGSEATYESGFVIDKFPISRPNLTFSTLTVSNMSPEDSSIYLCSVSGGSDNQPQHFGDGTRLSIL.

This rearrangement joins TRBV3-1 to TRBJ1-5; no reliable D call. V lost 2 bases, J lost 2 bases, and 4 bases lay in between. CDR1 and CDR2 from the germline V gene are LGHDT and YNNKEL (reference sequence). This CDR3 is built from 13 residues. CDR3 loop: CASSQTGNQPQHF. In nucleotides, the CDR3 is TGTGCCAGCAGCCAAACCGGCAATCAGCCCCAGCATTTT.

DNA of the CDR3: TGTGCCAGCAGCCAAGGGACCAGGGGAATTAATCAGCCCCAGCATTTT. Translating gives CASSQGTRGINQPQHF. The chain carries TRBV4-2 and TRBJ1-5, with D possibly being TRBD1 (6 bases). The germline gives CDR1 LGHNA, CDR2 YNFKEQ. Between the trimmed V and J ends, which lost 1 base and 4 bases, there was a span of 14 bases. The length of the CDR3 is 16 residues.

J is TRBJ2-1 and V is TRBV6-1; 11 nucleotides align to TRBD2. V lost 6 bases and J lost 4; bases outside the gene matches: 8. This CDR3 comprises 16 residues. In germline, CDR1 is MNHNS, CDR2 SASEGT. The CDR3 DNA sequence: TGTGCCAGCAGCCGCTCCCTAGCGGGGGGTTACAATGAGCAGTTCTTC. It yields the protein CASSRSLAGGYNEQFF.

The V gene is TRBV18, the J gene TRBJ1-1; D is ambiguous. The CDR3 consists of 14 residues. Germline V lookup: CDR1 KGHSH, CDR2 LQKENI. V shed 5 bases and J shed 2 bases, with 12 bases lying between them. The CDR3 sequence: CASSEMGSNTEAFF. The CDR3 region has the DNA TGTGCCAGCTCAGAGATGGGTTCTAACACTGAAGCTTTCTTT.

The chain couples TRBV5-2 to TRBJ2-5; no check of the table's D call, TRBD2, against the DNA was made. TRBV5-2 is reported as a pseudogene. The CDR3 has 14 amino acids. CDR3 nucleotide sequence: TGTGCCAGCAACCTAGTCGGTTGGCAAGAGACCCAGTACTTC. Amino acids: CASNLVGWQETQYF.

CDR3 region: CASSQVYGTGELFF. The CDR3 DNA reads as TGTGCCAGCAGCCAAGTTTACGGCACCGGGGAGCTGTTTTTT. The chain has TRBV14 and TRBJ2-2; no reliable D call. Germline CDR1 SGHDN, CDR2 FVKESK. This CDR3 is built from 14 residues. Deletions cut 1 base from V and 4 bases from J, with 7 bases between. Filled out from reference TRBV14 and TRBJ2-2, the complete variable domain reads EAGVTQFPSHSVIEKGQTVTLRCDPISGHDNLYWYRRVMGKEIKFLLHFVKESKQDESGMPNNRFLAERTGGTYSTLKVQPAELEDSGVYFCASSQVYGTGELFFGEGSRLTVL.

This sequence joins TRBV28 and TRBJ1-5; 9 nucleotides align to TRBD1. V was clipped by 6 bases and J by 5 bases; unmatched bases: 8. The germline V gene has CDR1 MDHEN and CDR2 SYDVKM. This CDR3 has 15 residues. CDR3 sequence reads: CASSPSDRGYQPQHF. DNA of the CDR3: TGTGCCAGCAGCCCCTCGGACAGGGGTTATCAGCCCCAGCATTTT.

This chain connects TRBV6-5 to TRBJ2-7; the match to TRBD2 covers 10 bases. The J segment lost 5 bases and the V segment lost 0 bases, leaving 7 bases of the junction unmatched. CDR3 length equals 16 residues. Germline CDR1 MNHEY, CDR2 SVGAGI. CDR3 nucleotides: TGTGCCAGCAGTTACTCCCATCCGGGACTAGCGAACGAGCAGTACTTC. Encoded protein: CASSYSHPGLANEQYF.

This clonotype has just one count. The chain carries TRBV24-1 and TRBJ1-3, with D possibly TRBD1 on 5 matching bases. CDR3 length equals 14 residues. V was trimmed by 3 bases and J by 4 bases, leaving 9 bases between them. Germline loops: CDR1 KGHDR, CDR2 SFDVKD. The CDR3 DNA reads TGTGCCACCAGTGATCCGGGACCGGGAAACACCATATATTTT. Amino acid sequence: CATSDPGPGNTIYF.